This TCR beta chain is drawn from a study of T cells after yellow fever vaccination. Study-wide points: Clonotypes shared by both compartments, CD4 and CD8, made up a small share.

CDR1 MGHRA and CDR2 YSYEKL come from the germline V gene. The CDR3 has 13 amino acids. V was cut by 10 bases and J by 2 bases, with 13 bases left in between. This clonotype was detected ten times or more. The antigen is unknown. TCRdb re-derived calls from the 5' RACE reads in MiXCR, one entry per CDR3 protein. Of some 69,000 distinct CDR3 sequences in the sample, roughly 6% were seen once. The TCR originated in a man between 18 and 35 years old who received the YFV17D yellow fever vaccine. Sample: CD4+ T cells sorted from PBMCs, taken roughly 14 days after the first yellow fever vaccination. This sequence joins TRBV4-1 and TRBJ2-3, with D perhaps TRBD2 (7 bases). Here the CDR3 DNA reads TGCGCCACCAGGGGACTATCCACAGATACGCAGTATTTT. Its translation: CATRGLSTDTQYF.